Listed below are T cell receptor beta chains from one sample, sequenced in a study of T-cell memory formation after mild COVID-19. MiXCR, run by TCRdb on the 5' RACE reads, gives a single entry per CDR3 protein. The sample has fewer than 700,000 distinct CDR3 sequences; 20% to 25% are singletons. The sequenced sample consisted of PBMCs or a T cell subset sorted from them (not recorded which). The receptors were sampled from an adult woman who had mild COVID-19 (a few samples of this study predate the infection). Cell type and time point are not known. The CDR3 runs from the conserved cysteine through the conserved F or W. The order of the fields is J gene, D gene, clone size, V gene, CDR3 protein, CDR3 DNA. D genes are given only for firm matches. Clone size is given for some rows only: seen once, a few or many times, or a class if the clone is expanded.

j_gene: TRBJ2-5
d_gene: -
abundance: -
v_gene: TRBV19
CDR3aa: CASSMRGQETQYF
CDR3nt: TGTGCCAGTAGTATGAGGGGACAAGAGACCCAGTACTTC

j_gene: TRBJ1-1
d_gene: -
abundance: once
v_gene: TRBV29-1
CDR3aa: CSVEVKGLFTEAFF
CDR3nt: TGCAGCGTTGAAGTCAAGGGACTTTTCACTGAAGCTTTCTTT

j_gene: TRBJ1-1
d_gene: -
abundance: -
v_gene: TRBV12-3/TRBV12-4
CDR3aa: CASSLVEFFGGLDTEAFF
CDR3nt: TGTGCCAGCAGTTTAGTAGAGTTTTTCGGGGGTCTGGACACTGAAGCTTTCTTT

j_gene: TRBJ2-3
d_gene: -
abundance: many
v_gene: TRBV20-1
CDR3aa: CSARDPRGDTQYF
CDR3nt: TGCAGTGCTAGAGACCCCAGGGGAGATACGCAGTATTTT

j_gene: TRBJ2-7
d_gene: TRBD2
abundance: -
v_gene: TRBV12-3/TRBV12-4
CDR3aa: CASSLSAGGRYEQYF
CDR3nt: TGTGCCAGCAGTTTATCAGCGGGAGGGCGCTACGAGCAGTACTTC

j_gene: TRBJ2-7
d_gene: -
abundance: many
v_gene: TRBV6-2/TRBV6-3
CDR3aa: CASTLRRPIDYEQYF
CDR3nt: TGTGCCAGCACTTTAAGGCGCCCCATAGACTACGAGCAGTACTTC

j_gene: TRBJ2-7
d_gene: -
abundance: -
v_gene: TRBV20-1
CDR3aa: CSANQGSYEQYF
CDR3nt: TGCAGTGCTAACCAGGGCTCCTACGAGCAGTACTTC

j_gene: TRBJ2-1
d_gene: TRBD2
abundance: few
v_gene: TRBV7-6
CDR3aa: CASSSRLATQLSDEQFF
CDR3nt: TGTGCCAGCAGCTCCCGACTAGCGACCCAGCTCAGTGATGAGCAGTTCTTC

j_gene: TRBJ1-3
d_gene: -
abundance: -
v_gene: TRBV28
CDR3aa: CASSIGGGSGNTIYF
CDR3nt: TGTGCCAGCAGCATTGGGGGCGGCTCTGGAAACACCATATATTTT

j_gene: TRBJ1-5
d_gene: -
abundance: -
v_gene: TRBV6-2/TRBV6-3
CDR3aa: CASIGGGIGNQPQHF
CDR3nt: TGTGCCAGCATCGGAGGAGGGATCGGCAATCAGCCCCAGCATTTT

j_gene: TRBJ1-1
d_gene: -
abundance: few
v_gene: TRBV12-3/TRBV12-4
CDR3aa: CASSFSIVNTEAFF
CDR3nt: TGTGCCAGCAGTTTTTCCATCGTGAACACTGAAGCTTTCTTT

j_gene: TRBJ1-1
d_gene: -
abundance: -
v_gene: TRBV15
CDR3aa: CATSPRMNTEAFF
CDR3nt: TGTGCCACCAGCCCCAGGATGAACACTGAAGCTTTCTTT

j_gene: TRBJ1-2
d_gene: -
abundance: -
v_gene: TRBV5-1
CDR3aa: CASSLTGKDYGYTF
CDR3nt: TGCGCCAGCAGCTTGACCGGGAAGGACTATGGCTACACCTTC

j_gene: TRBJ1-2
d_gene: -
abundance: -
v_gene: TRBV14
CDR3aa: CASSPGGAERGYTF
CDR3nt: TGTGCCAGCAGCCCCGGGGGCGCCGAGCGGGGCTACACCTTC

j_gene: TRBJ2-7
d_gene: -
abundance: few
v_gene: TRBV7-9
CDR3aa: CASSPMRGTQGSYEQYF
CDR3nt: TGTGCCAGCAGCCCAATGAGAGGGACCCAGGGCTCCTACGAGCAGTACTTC

j_gene: TRBJ2-7
d_gene: TRBD2
abundance: -
v_gene: TRBV2
CDR3aa: CASSEALGLAYEQYF
CDR3nt: TGTGCCAGCAGTGAAGCGCTTGGACTAGCGTACGAGCAGTACTTC

j_gene: TRBJ2-1
d_gene: -
abundance: -
v_gene: TRBV5-1
CDR3aa: CASSPRPEVGNNEQFF
CDR3nt: TGCGCCAGCAGCCCCCGTCCAGAGGTGGGCAACAATGAGCAGTTCTTC

j_gene: TRBJ1-1
d_gene: -
abundance: few
v_gene: TRBV11-3
CDR3aa: CASSSGGFAELNTEAFF
CDR3nt: TGTGCCAGCAGCTCCGGGGGCTTCGCAGAACTGAACACTGAAGCTTTCTTT

j_gene: TRBJ1-1
d_gene: TRBD1
abundance: -
v_gene: TRBV7-2
CDR3aa: CASSLRGAGGNTEAFF
CDR3nt: TGTGCCAGCAGCTTAAGGGGGGCAGGGGGCAACACTGAAGCTTTCTTT

j_gene: TRBJ2-1
d_gene: TRBD1
abundance: -
v_gene: TRBV10-3
CDR3aa: CAIRGPGQGANEQFF
CDR3nt: TGTGCCATCAGGGGTCCGGGACAGGGTGCCAATGAGCAGTTCTTC

j_gene: TRBJ2-1
d_gene: TRBD1
abundance: -
v_gene: TRBV15
CDR3aa: CATSRGGTGPFF
CDR3nt: TGTGCCACCAGCAGAGGAGGGACAGGGCCGTTCTTC

j_gene: TRBJ1-1
d_gene: -
abundance: -
v_gene: TRBV11-2
CDR3aa: CASRVGNTEAFF
CDR3nt: TGTGCCAGCAGGGTAGGGAACACTGAAGCTTTCTTT

j_gene: TRBJ1-2
d_gene: TRBD1
abundance: once
v_gene: TRBV7-3
CDR3aa: CASSPGGDRGYTF
CDR3nt: TGTGCCAGCAGCCCAGGGGGGGATCGTGGCTACACCTTC

j_gene: TRBJ2-3
d_gene: -
abundance: -
v_gene: TRBV21-1
CDR3aa: CASTTLLAGPTDTQYF
CDR3nt: TGTGCCAGCACCACACTTCTAGCGGGTCCCACAGATACGCAGTATTTT

j_gene: TRBJ2-2
d_gene: -
abundance: many
v_gene: TRBV29-1
CDR3aa: CSVERRGELFF
CDR3nt: TGCAGCGTTGAACGTAGGGGGGAGCTGTTTTTT

j_gene: TRBJ1-5
d_gene: -
abundance: once
v_gene: TRBV13
CDR3aa: CASSLMSVSNQPQHF
CDR3nt: TGTGCCAGCAGTCTTATGTCGGTTAGCAATCAGCCCCAGCATTTT

j_gene: TRBJ2-5
d_gene: TRBD2
abundance: -
v_gene: TRBV7-9
CDR3aa: CASSLGAGVPRGGTQYF
CDR3nt: TGTGCCAGCAGCCTAGGAGCGGGAGTCCCACGGGGCGGGACCCAGTACTTC

j_gene: TRBJ1-5
d_gene: -
abundance: few
v_gene: TRBV7-8
CDR3aa: CASSSTGLRNQPQHF
CDR3nt: TGTGCCAGCAGCTCTACGGGGTTGCGCAATCAGCCCCAGCATTTT

j_gene: TRBJ1-5
d_gene: -
abundance: few
v_gene: TRBV19
CDR3aa: CASSIKPSNQPQHF
CDR3nt: TGTGCCAGTAGTATCAAGCCATCCAATCAGCCCCAGCATTTT

j_gene: TRBJ2-2
d_gene: -
abundance: -
v_gene: TRBV4-3
CDR3aa: CASSQDPWRSGELFF
CDR3nt: TGCGCCAGCAGCCAAGACCCCTGGAGGTCCGGGGAGCTGTTTTTT

j_gene: TRBJ2-3
d_gene: TRBD2
abundance: -
v_gene: TRBV20-1
CDR3aa: CSARRVTGGTTDTQYF
CDR3nt: TGCAGTGCTAGGCGGGTAACGGGAGGCACCACAGATACGCAGTATTTT

j_gene: TRBJ2-3
d_gene: -
abundance: -
v_gene: TRBV6-1
CDR3aa: CASSEQVPDTQYF
CDR3nt: TGTGCCAGCAGCGAACAGGTACCAGATACGCAGTATTTT

j_gene: TRBJ2-1
d_gene: -
abundance: -
v_gene: TRBV7-3
CDR3aa: CASSLLGGAVYNEQFF
CDR3nt: TGTGCCAGCAGCTTATTAGGGGGGGCCGTCTACAATGAGCAGTTCTTC

j_gene: TRBJ2-3
d_gene: -
abundance: few
v_gene: TRBV20-1
CDR3aa: CSAPLYGTDTQYF
CDR3nt: TGCAGTGCTCCACTCTACGGCACAGATACGCAGTATTTT

j_gene: TRBJ2-1
d_gene: TRBD2
abundance: few
v_gene: TRBV9
CDR3aa: CASSSSNRTSSYNEQFF
CDR3nt: TGTGCCAGCAGCTCCAGCAACAGGACTAGCTCCTACAATGAGCAGTTCTTC

j_gene: TRBJ2-4
d_gene: -
abundance: -
v_gene: TRBV5-1
CDR3aa: CASSLGVTGKNIQYF
CDR3nt: TGCGCCAGCAGCTTGGGCGTAACCGGCAAAAACATTCAGTACTTC

j_gene: TRBJ2-3
d_gene: -
abundance: -
v_gene: TRBV7-8
CDR3aa: CASSLEVRRFTDTQYF
CDR3nt: TGTGCCAGCAGCTTAGAGGTCAGGCGTTTCACAGATACGCAGTATTTT

j_gene: TRBJ1-1
d_gene: -
abundance: few
v_gene: TRBV20-1
CDR3aa: CSARDDSNTEAFF
CDR3nt: TGCAGTGCTAGAGACGACAGCAACACTGAAGCTTTCTTT

j_gene: TRBJ2-5
d_gene: TRBD2
abundance: many
v_gene: TRBV10-3
CDR3aa: CAISEKSGSPQETQYF
CDR3nt: TGTGCCATCAGTGAAAAAAGCGGGAGCCCCCAAGAGACCCAGTACTTC

j_gene: TRBJ1-1
d_gene: -
abundance: once
v_gene: TRBV4-1
CDR3aa: CASSHTFGTEAFF
CDR3nt: TGCGCCAGCAGCCATACATTTGGGACTGAAGCTTTCTTT

j_gene: TRBJ2-5
d_gene: TRBD2
abundance: few
v_gene: TRBV7-2
CDR3aa: CASSFRGLREGQYF
CDR3nt: TGTGCCAGCAGCTTTCGGGGACTAAGAGAAGGCCAGTACTTC

j_gene: TRBJ1-3
d_gene: -
abundance: few
v_gene: TRBV20-1
CDR3aa: CSARDRRRGNTIYF
CDR3nt: TGCAGTGCTAGAGATCGCCGACGCGGAAACACCATATATTTT

j_gene: TRBJ2-2
d_gene: TRBD1
abundance: few
v_gene: TRBV24-1
CDR3aa: CATRPGQGAGELFF
CDR3nt: TGTGCCACCAGGCCGGGACAGGGGGCCGGGGAGCTGTTTTTT

j_gene: TRBJ2-3
d_gene: -
abundance: few
v_gene: TRBV12-3/TRBV12-4
CDR3aa: CASSLGGRGSTDTQYF
CDR3nt: TGTGCCAGCAGTTTAGGAGGGCGGGGTAGCACAGATACGCAGTATTTT